Below are 14 T cell receptor beta chains sequenced from a single sample in a study of T cells in Graves' hyperthyroidism and ophthalmopathy. Authors of the study amplified TCR beta CDR3 regions from RNA transcripts. A set of HTBI primers served as the primers for a first-round RT-PCR of the TCR CDR3. TCRdb re-derived calls from the multiplex PCR reads in MiXCR, one entry per CDR3 protein. The data show 650,000 to 800,000 distinct CDR3 sequences, approximately 42% seen once. The source material was peripheral blood or thyroid tissue (not recorded which). The receptors shown here come from an adult man with Graves' disease, either hyperthyroidism or ophthalmopathy (not recorded which).

This chain joins TRBV10-3 and TRBJ1-5, with D possibly matching TRBD1 (6 bases). V dropped 7 bases and J dropped 3 bases, with 16 bases sitting between them. The length of the CDR3 is 15 residues. CDR1 and CDR2 (germline): ENHRY, SYGVKD. CDR3 bases: TGTGCCATCAAAACAGGGCTCATGATCAATCAGCCCCAGCATTTT. Translation: CAIKTGLMINQPQHF.

This CDR3 is CASSVRMTGSYTF. DNA of the CDR3: TGTGCCAGTAGTGTTCGGATGACGGGAAGCTACACCTTC. The chain carries TRBV11-2 and TRBJ1-2; D unresolved. Germline assignment: CDR1 SGHAT and CDR2 FQNNGV. With 9 bases removed from V and 9 bases from J, the gap between germline ends came to 20 bases. CDR3 length: 13 amino acids.

The V call is TRBV19, the J call TRBJ2-7; 8 bases map to TRBD2. The CDR3 spans 13 residues. V shed 9 bases and J 2 bases; nucleotides not matched to a gene: 6. Per the germline V gene, CDR1 is LNHDA and CDR2 is SQIVND (reference sequence). The DNA of the CDR3 is TGTGCCAGCTCACTAGCGGACCCCTACGAGCAGTACTTC. It specifies CASSLADPYEQYF.

This clonotype was observed a handful of times. The chain's CDR3 is CASSPSGVTMNTEAFF. CDR3 in DNA: TGTGCCAGCAGTCCTTCAGGGGTAACAATGAACACTGAAGCTTTCTTT. The V call is TRBV7-9, the J call TRBJ1-1, with D possibly matching TRBD1 (6 bases). The V and J ends lost 6 bases and 0 bases respectively, with 17 bases between them. The CDR3 is 16 residues long. The germline V gene encodes CDR1 SEHNR and CDR2 FQNEAQ (reference sequence).

The rearrangement uses TRBV29-1 and TRBJ2-7, with 7 bases matching TRBD1. The V gene's germline CDR1 is SQVTM and CDR2 ANQGSEA. This CDR3 has 13 residues. After removal of 6 bases from V and 0 bases from J, the junction contained 5 bases not matched to a gene. The CDR3 spells CSVGRDSSYEQYF. The DNA for the CDR3 is TGCAGCGTGGGAAGGGACAGCTCCTACGAGCAGTACTTC.

This clonotype was counted between two and nine times. This rearrangement joins TRBV3-1 to TRBJ1-1; D gene uncertain. Trimming removed 3 bases from V and 1 base from J, with 9 bases in between. The germline V gene encodes CDR1 LGHDT and CDR2 YNNKEL (reference sequence). The CDR3 covers 14 residues. The CDR3 bases are TGTGCCAGCAGCCAGCGTACACCGAACACTGAAGCTTTCTTT. Its translation is CASSQRTPNTEAFF. Filled out from reference TRBV3-1 and TRBJ1-1, the complete variable domain reads DTAVSQTPKYLVTQMGNDKSIKCEQNLGHDTMYWYKQDSKKFLKIMFSYNNKELIINETVPNRFSPKSPDKAHLNLHINSLELGDSAVYFCASSQRTPNTEAFFGQGTRLTVV.

The chain links TRBV12-3 or TRBV12-4 to TRBJ2-2; TRBD1 might be the D (5 bases). The CDR3 covers 14 residues. V was cut by 4 bases and J by 7 bases, with 13 bases left in between. The CDR3 protein is CASSSRGQSGELFF. The CDR3 nucleotides are TGTGCCAGCAGTTCAAGGGGTCAGAGCGGGGAGCTGTTTTTT.

A note on this clonotype: The conserved phenylalanine or tryptophan is not found at the CDR3 terminus, so this likely reflects a read error. The chain couples TRBV9 to TRBJ1-1; weak D call: TRBD1 (5 bases). Per germline, CDR1 SGDLS and CDR2 YYNGEE. Trimming pared 4 bases from V and 8 bases from J, leaving 12 bases between. The CDR3 covers 12 residues. CDR3 in DNA: TGTGCCAGCAGCTTAATCGGGGCGGAAGCTTTCTCT. Translation gives CASSLIGAEAFS.

This chain links TRBV20-1 with TRBJ1-1; D not certain. The CDR3 spans 15 residues. The germline V and J ends were trimmed by 2 bases and 5 bases, with 18 bases remaining between them. The germline V gene has CDR1 DFQATT and CDR2 SNEGSKA (reference sequence). For the CDR3, the DNA is TGCAGTGCTAGACACGAAGTTTCAGCGGGGACTGAAGCTTTCTTT. It translates to CSARHEVSAGTEAFF.

As to this clonotype: One junction end disagrees with the germline gene, perhaps due to a read error. The CDR3, as DNA: TGTGCCAGCAGTGGGACAGGGGTTGGGAACACTGAAGCTTTCTTT. It codes for CASSGTGVGNTEAFF. The rearrangement links TRBV10-3 to TRBJ1-1; 10 bases fit TRBD1. Germline V lookup: CDR1 ENHRY, CDR2 SYGVKD. The CDR3 sequence is 15 residues long.

This clonotype came up once. This chain uses TRBV20-1 with TRBJ1-5; 10 bases are a match to TRBD1. Germline V gene data show CDR1 as DFQATT and CDR2 as SNEGSKA (reference sequence). V shed 0 bases, J shed 5 bases, and the junction held 4 bases outside the gene matches. CDR3 length: 15 amino acids. The CDR3 is CSARDSGTGDQPQHF. In DNA, the CDR3 is TGCAGTGCTAGAGATTCCGGGACAGGGGATCAGCCCCAGCATTTT.

The V call is TRBV20-1, the J call TRBJ2-7; D gene unclear. This CDR3 region has 15 residues. V lost 1 base to trimming and J lost 0 bases, with 13 bases between them. Germline values: CDR1 DFQATT, CDR2 SNEGSKA (reference sequence). CDR3: CSARGIWADSYEQYF. For the CDR3, the DNA is TGCAGTGCTAGAGGGATTTGGGCTGACTCCTACGAGCAGTACTTC.

This clonotype was counted many times. The chain joins TRBV7-9 to TRBJ1-6, with TRBD1 matching 8 bases. Germline CDR1 and CDR2: SEHNR and FQNEAQ (reference sequence). The CDR3 has 15 amino acids. V lost 0 bases and J lost 10; bases outside the gene matches: 5. The chain's CDR3 is CASSLAQGAGSPLHF. The CDR3 bases are TGTGCCAGCAGCTTAGCCCAGGGGGCAGGGTCACCCCTCCACTTT.

The chain carries TRBV20-1 and TRBJ1-4; TRBD1 is a possible D gene (5 bases). The CDR3 totals 13 residues. Trimming left V 3 bases short and J 7 bases short, with 12 bases between. Germline V gene lookup returns CDR1 DFQATT and CDR2 SNEGSKA (reference sequence). CDR3 DNA: TGCAGTGCTAGGAGGCTAGGGGTTGAAAAACTGTTTTTT. This translates into CSARRLGVEKLFF.